Listed below are T cell receptor beta chains from one sample, sequenced in a study of CD8 T cells in Susac syndrome. One entry per CDR3 protein, called by TCRdb with MiXCR from the immunoSEQ multiplex PCR reads. This sample has about 140,000 distinct CDR3 sequences, with approximately 95% found just once. The sample taken for sequencing was CD4+ T cells from PBMCs. These receptor sequences come from a human donor with Susac syndrome. CDR3s include the opening cysteine and the closing phenylalanine or tryptophan. D genes are given only for firm matches. Clone size appears in some rows only: once, few, many, or a class for an expanded clone.

size	D	V	J	DNA	CDR3
NA	NA	TRBV30	TRBJ2-3	TGTGCCTGGAGTGTCGACAGAGGCACAGATACGCAGTATTTT	CAWSVDRGTDTQYF
NA	TRBD1	TRBV20-1	TRBJ2-6	TGCAGTGCTTTAGGACAGGGGTCTGGGGCCAACGTCCTGACTTTC	CSALGQGSGANVLTF
NA	TRBD1	TRBV18	TRBJ1-2	TGTGCCAGCTCACCCCCGGGGAAGGGGGCCTCTGGCTACACCTTC	CASSPPGKGASGYTF
NA	NA	TRBV30	TRBJ2-7	TGTGCCTGGAGAGAGACAGGCCGGAGGACCTACGAGCAGTACTTC	CAWRETGRRTYEQYF
NA	NA	TRBV29-1	TRBJ1-1	TGCAGCGTAGCCACCAGGACAGCTATGAACACTGAAGCTTTCTTT	CSVATRTAMNTEAFF
NA	NA	TRBV13	TRBJ2-3	TGTGCCAGCAGCTTAGGCCGACGGGGTTGGATCACAGATACGCAGTATTTT	CASSLGRRGWITDTQYF
NA	NA	TRBV10-1	TRBJ1-2	TGCGCCAGCAGAGGTCCTAATACCCATGGCTACACCTTC	CASRGPNTHGYTF
NA	NA	TRBV2	TRBJ1-5	TGTGCCAGCAGTTTGGGGACGGAGATCCGTCCCCAGCATTTT	CASSLGTEIRPQHF
NA	NA	TRBV11-2	TRBJ2-1	TGTGCCAGCACCCTGTTAGACAATGAGCAGTTCTTC	CASTLLDNEQFF
NA	TRBD1	TRBV5-1	TRBJ2-7	TGCGCCAGCACCTCAGGACAGGTGGGCTACGAGCAGTACTTC	CASTSGQVGYEQYF
NA	NA	TRBV29-1	TRBJ1-1	TGCAGCGTCTCAGGCTTACTGAACACTGAAGCTTTCTTT	CSVSGLLNTEAFF
NA	NA	TRBV3-1	TRBJ2-5	TGTGCCAGCAGCCCCGGCGCCGGGACAACAGAGACCCAGTACTTC	CASSPGAGTTETQYF
NA	NA	TRBV20-1	TRBJ2-4	TGCAGTGCGCGCCGATCACCTGGGGAAAACATTCAGTACTTC	CSARRSPGENIQYF
NA	TRBD1	TRBV7-2	TRBJ1-5	TGTGCCAGCAGCTTGCAGGGGGGGCCCCAGCATTTT	CASSLQGGPQHF
NA	NA	TRBV6-5	TRBJ2-1	TGTGCCAGCAGTTCGCCGGGACGTAGTACCAATGAGCAGTTCTTC	CASSSPGRSTNEQFF
once	NA	TRBV6-2/TRBV6-3	TRBJ2-7	TGTGCCAGCAGTGCTATCTCCTACGAGCAGTACTTC	CASSAISYEQYF
NA	NA	TRBV30	TRBJ1-1	TGTGCCTGGAGGAGAGACAGTTTGGCGAACACTGAAGCTTTCTTT	CAWRRDSLANTEAFF
NA	NA	TRBV3-1	TRBJ2-7	TGTGCCAGCAGCCAAGTCTTCTTGCGGGGTGTATACGAGCAGTACTTC	CASSQVFLRGVYEQYF
NA	TRBD1	TRBV5-4	TRBJ1-6	TGTGCCAGCAGCTTGGGAGCGGGACAGCTAAATTCACCCCTCCACTTT	CASSLGAGQLNSPLHF
NA	NA	TRBV5-1	TRBJ1-5	TGCGCCAGCAGCCCGGAGGTGGGGGGCAATCAGCCCCAGCATTTT	CASSPEVGGNQPQHF
NA	TRBD1	TRBV9	TRBJ1-2	TGTGCCAGCAGCTCACAGACAGGGGGCTATGGCTACACCTTC	CASSSQTGGYGYTF
NA	TRBD1	TRBV30	TRBJ2-7	TGTGCCTGGAGTCAGGGGGCGGGCGAGCAGTACTTC	CAWSQGAGEQYF
NA	TRBD1	TRBV12-3/TRBV12-4	TRBJ1-2	TGTGCCAGCGTACAGGGGTCTCTTGGCTACACCTTC	CASVQGSLGYTF
NA	TRBD1	TRBV5-6	TRBJ2-1	TGTGCCAGCAGCACGGGGACAGGGGTTGCCGATGAGCAGTTCTTC	CASSTGTGVADEQFF